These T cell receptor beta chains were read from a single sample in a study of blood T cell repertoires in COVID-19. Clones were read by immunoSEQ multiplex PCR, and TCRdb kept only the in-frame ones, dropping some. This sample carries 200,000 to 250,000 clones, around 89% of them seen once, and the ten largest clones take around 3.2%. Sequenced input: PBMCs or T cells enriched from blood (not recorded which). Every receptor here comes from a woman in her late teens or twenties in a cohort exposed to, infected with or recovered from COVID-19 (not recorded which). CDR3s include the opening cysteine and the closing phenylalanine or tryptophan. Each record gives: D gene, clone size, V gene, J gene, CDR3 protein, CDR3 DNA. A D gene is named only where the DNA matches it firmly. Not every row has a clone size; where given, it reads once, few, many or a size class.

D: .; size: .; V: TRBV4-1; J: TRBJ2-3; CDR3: CASSQAPAGEDTQYF; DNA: TGCGCCAGCAGCCAAGCCCCAGCGGGTGAAGATACGCAGTATTTT
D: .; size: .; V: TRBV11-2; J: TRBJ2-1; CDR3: CASVETPSSYNEQFF; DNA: TGTGCCAGTGTCGAGACACCAAGCTCCTACAATGAGCAGTTCTTC
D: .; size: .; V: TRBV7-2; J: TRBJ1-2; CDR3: CASSSISGTYSAYGYTF; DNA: TGTGCCAGCAGCTCGATCTCCGGGACTTACAGTGCCTATGGCTACACCTTC
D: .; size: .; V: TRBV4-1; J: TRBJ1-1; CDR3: CASSQDGGGRTEAFF; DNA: TGCGCCAGCAGCCAAGATGGCGGGGGGCGCACTGAAGCTTTCTTT
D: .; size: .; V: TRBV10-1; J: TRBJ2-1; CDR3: CASRRTVIILNEQFF; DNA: TGCGCCAGCCGGCGGACAGTTATTATCTTAAATGAGCAGTTCTTC
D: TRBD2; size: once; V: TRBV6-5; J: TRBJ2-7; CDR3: CATNPGGDYEQYF; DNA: TGTGCCACCAACCCCGGGGGGGACTACGAGCAGTACTTC
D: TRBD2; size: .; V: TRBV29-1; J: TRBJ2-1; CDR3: CSVSQREYHEQFF; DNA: TGCAGCGTTTCCCAGCGGGAGTATCATGAGCAGTTCTTC
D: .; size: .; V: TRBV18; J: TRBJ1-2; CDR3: CASSPGGGYDGYTF; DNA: TGTGCCAGCTCACCAGGGGGAGGATATGATGGCTACACCTTC
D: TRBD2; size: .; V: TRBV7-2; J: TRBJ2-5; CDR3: CASSFLFSGGVQETQYF; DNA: TGTGCCAGCAGCTTCCTATTTAGCGGGGGGGTCCAAGAGACCCAGTACTTC
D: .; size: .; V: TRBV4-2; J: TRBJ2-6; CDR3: CASSQDGARSGANVLTF; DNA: TGTGCCAGCAGCCAAGATGGGGCCCGCTCTGGGGCCAACGTCCTGACTTTC
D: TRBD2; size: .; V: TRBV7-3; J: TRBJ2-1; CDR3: CASSSSSGSDSYNEQFF; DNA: TGTGCCAGCAGCTCATCTAGCGGGAGTGACTCCTACAATGAGCAGTTCTTC
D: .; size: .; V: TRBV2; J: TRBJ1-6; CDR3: CASSGGVESPLHF; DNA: TGTGCCAGCAGTGGGGGGGTTGAGTCACCCCTCCACTTT
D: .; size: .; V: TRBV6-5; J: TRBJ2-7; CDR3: CASCRDTGHYEQYF; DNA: TGTGCCAGCTGTCGGGACACAGGTCACTACGAGCAGTACTTC
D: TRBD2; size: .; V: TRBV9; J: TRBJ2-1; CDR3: CASSAGGAPEQFF; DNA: TGTGCCAGCAGCGCCGGGGGGGCCCCTGAGCAGTTCTTC
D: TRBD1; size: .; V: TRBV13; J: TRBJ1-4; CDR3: CASSQGGRLGATNEKLFF; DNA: TGTGCCAGCAGCCAGGGGGGCAGGTTAGGAGCAACTAATGAAAAACTGTTTTTT
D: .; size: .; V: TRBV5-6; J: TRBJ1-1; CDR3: CASSSIGGTEAFF; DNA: TGTGCCAGCAGCTCTATCGGCGGCACTGAAGCTTTCTTT
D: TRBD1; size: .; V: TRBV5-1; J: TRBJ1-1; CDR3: CASSSDRVNTEAFF; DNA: TGCGCCAGCAGCTCGGACAGGGTGAACACTGAAGCTTTCTTT
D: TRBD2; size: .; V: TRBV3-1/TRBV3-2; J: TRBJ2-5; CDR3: CASSQDGERGGYQETQYF; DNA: TGTGCCAGCAGCCAAGATGGGGAGCGGGGGGGATACCAAGAGACCCAGTACTTC
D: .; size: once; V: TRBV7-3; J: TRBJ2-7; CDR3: CASTPQRRGQYF; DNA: TGTGCCAGCACCCCTCAGAGGCGGGGACAGTACTTC
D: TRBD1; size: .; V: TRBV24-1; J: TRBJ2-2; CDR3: CATRTGTVNTGELFF; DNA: TGTGCCACCAGAACCGGGACAGTGAACACCGGGGAGCTGTTTTTT
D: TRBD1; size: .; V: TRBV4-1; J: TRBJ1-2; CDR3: CASSPYSTRQGRESYTF; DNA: TGCGCCAGCAGCCCATATTCTACCCGACAGGGAAGAGAGAGCTACACCTTC
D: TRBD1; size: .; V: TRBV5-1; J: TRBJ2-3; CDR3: CASSPDRGTPDTQYF; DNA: TGCGCCAGCAGCCCGGACAGGGGTACCCCAGATACGCAGTATTTT
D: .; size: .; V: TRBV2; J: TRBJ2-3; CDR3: CAGGATDTQYF; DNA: TGTGCCGGCGGAGCAACAGATACGCAGTATTTT
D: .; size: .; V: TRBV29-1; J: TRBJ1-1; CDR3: CSVVGLGGESETEAFF; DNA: TGCAGCGTTGTAGGTCTAGGGGGGGAATCGGAGACTGAAGCTTTCTTT
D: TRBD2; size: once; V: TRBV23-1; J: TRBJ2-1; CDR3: CASSQSTSGKPREQFF; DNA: TGCGCCAGCAGTCAGTCCACTAGCGGGAAGCCTCGCGAGCAGTTCTTC
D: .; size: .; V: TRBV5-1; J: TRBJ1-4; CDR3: CASSPVGRAEKLFF; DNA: TGCGCCAGCAGTCCCGTCGGTAGAGCTGAAAAACTGTTTTTT
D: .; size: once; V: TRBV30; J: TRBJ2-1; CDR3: CAWSDGVSYNEQFF; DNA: TGTGCCTGGAGTGACGGGGTCTCCTACAATGAGCAGTTCTTC
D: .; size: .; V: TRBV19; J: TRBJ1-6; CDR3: CASSIDPRTAQSLHF; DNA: TGTGCCAGTAGTATAGATCCTCGGACAGCCCAATCCCTCCACTTT
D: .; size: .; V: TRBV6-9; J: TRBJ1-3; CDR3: CASSYNPRSSGNTIYF; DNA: TGTGCCAGCAGTTATAATCCCCGGAGCTCTGGAAACACCATATATTTT
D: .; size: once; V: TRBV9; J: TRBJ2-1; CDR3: CASSVGLGGTYNEQFF; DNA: TGTGCCAGCAGCGTGGGGCTTGGCGGGACCTACAATGAGCAGTTCTTC
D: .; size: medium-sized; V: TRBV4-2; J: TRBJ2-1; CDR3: CASSQSDNHEQFF; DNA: TGTGCCAGCAGCCAGAGCGATAACCATGAGCAGTTCTTC
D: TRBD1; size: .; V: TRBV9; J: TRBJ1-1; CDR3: CASSPRQGGGKAFF; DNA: TGTGCCAGCAGCCCTCGACAGGGAGGCGGCAAAGCTTTCTTT
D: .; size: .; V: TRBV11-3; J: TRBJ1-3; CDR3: CASSSGGDTDTIYF; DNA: TGTGCCAGCAGCTCGGGTGGGGACACGGACACCATATATTTT
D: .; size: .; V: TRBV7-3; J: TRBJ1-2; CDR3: CASSLNPGNYGYTF; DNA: TGTGCCAGCAGCTTAAATCCAGGCAACTATGGCTACACCTTC
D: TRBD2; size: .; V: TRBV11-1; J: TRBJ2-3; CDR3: CASSLAASGGLTDTQYF; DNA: TGTGCCAGCAGCTTAGCGGCTAGCGGGGGCCTCACAGATACGCAGTATTTT